A few counts support the clone carrying this T cell receptor (beta chain). Antigen: not known. The same CDR3 arises from other DNA sequences in this sample as well. Germline loops: CDR1 MNHEY, CDR2 SVGAGI. Trimming cost V 5 bases and J 4 bases, with 12 bases left between them. The CDR3 loop spans 13 amino acids. The table came from immunoSEQ multiplex PCR; TCRdb's copy has only in-frame clones and leaves some out. The sample has around 32,000 clones, over 85% seen once; the top ten hold approximately 26%. This sample stems from a study of OX40 agonist ivuxolimab in advanced cancers. Overall study findings and caveats: The antigen specificity of the peripheral T cells (those that were expanded) was not determined. Several nonresponders also turned out to have low normalized T-cell clonal expansion. Clonal expansion was among the lowest in partial responders at 0.1-3.0 mg/kg, especially CD8+. More expanded clones were seen, on average, in CD8+ T cells than in CD4+.

This receptor was identified in an adult with an advanced solid tumor such as melanoma, head and neck, liver or kidney cancer. The chain is built from TRBV6-5 and TRBJ2-7; TRBD1 might be the D (5 bases). Here the sequenced sample was CD4+ or CD8+ T cells sorted from blood, taken in a trial of the OX40 agonist ivuxolimab. The CDR3: CASSEGDKYEQYF. The CDR3, as DNA: TGTGCCAGCAGTGAAGGGGATAAATACGAGCAGTACTTC.